This is a list of T cell receptor beta chains from one sample in a study of regulatory T cells in long-lasting Graves disease. TCRdb re-derived calls from the multiplex PCR reads in MiXCR, one entry per CDR3 protein. The data contain 450,000 to 500,000 distinct CDR3 sequences, about 16% of them singletons. The same sample was also studied in work on T cells in Graves' hyperthyroidism and ophthalmopathy.

The material was peripheral blood mononuclear cells (PBMCs), obtained at new diagnosis, from a patient treated with antithyroid drugs. The source is a man in his forties with Graves disease. Both conserved end residues are trimmed from each CDR3. Fields, in order: J gene, D gene, V gene, CDR3 protein. D genes are given only for firm matches.

J gene: TRBJ2-1
D gene: TRBD1
V gene: TRBV2
CDR3 protein: ASSEDGDRGHNEQF

J gene: TRBJ1-5
D gene: -
V gene: TRBV28
CDR3 protein: ASTGLYSNQPQH

J gene: TRBJ1-5
D gene: -
V gene: TRBV12-3/TRBV12-4
CDR3 protein: ASSFEGGNQPQH

J gene: TRBJ1-1
D gene: -
V gene: TRBV5-1
CDR3 protein: ASSWGVEAF

J gene: TRBJ2-7
D gene: -
V gene: TRBV6-2/TRBV6-3
CDR3 protein: ASSWVKSYEQY

J gene: TRBJ1-1
D gene: TRBD1
V gene: TRBV5-1
CDR3 protein: ASSTPTGGRAEAF

J gene: TRBJ2-3
D gene: -
V gene: TRBV27
CDR3 protein: ASRKTRGNTDTQY

J gene: TRBJ2-7
D gene: TRBD1
V gene: TRBV27
CDR3 protein: ASSLSQGADYEQY

J gene: TRBJ2-2
D gene: -
V gene: TRBV20-1
CDR3 protein: SARDSPVNTGELF

J gene: TRBJ2-7
D gene: -
V gene: TRBV28
CDR3 protein: ASSLPDNSYEQY

J gene: TRBJ2-1
D gene: TRBD2
V gene: TRBV3-1
CDR3 protein: ASTQGFSLAGVYYNEQF

J gene: TRBJ2-7
D gene: -
V gene: TRBV15
CDR3 protein: ATRRAGSNEQY

J gene: TRBJ2-1
D gene: TRBD2
V gene: TRBV24-1
CDR3 protein: ATSDSLTSGSSNEQF

J gene: TRBJ2-1
D gene: -
V gene: TRBV29-1
CDR3 protein: SVRRAGRYNEQF

J gene: TRBJ2-7
D gene: TRBD1
V gene: TRBV20-1
CDR3 protein: SARGRGTGTSYEQY

J gene: TRBJ2-5
D gene: -
V gene: TRBV20-1
CDR3 protein: SARDWLGEETQY

J gene: TRBJ1-2
D gene: -
V gene: TRBV18
CDR3 protein: ASSPSENYGYT

J gene: TRBJ2-1
D gene: TRBD2
V gene: TRBV14
CDR3 protein: ASSPTIRGGSYNEQF

J gene: TRBJ2-7
D gene: TRBD1
V gene: TRBV14
CDR3 protein: ASSQTGQGSYEQY

J gene: TRBJ1-1
D gene: -
V gene: TRBV19
CDR3 protein: ASTLRRDGTEAF

J gene: TRBJ2-7
D gene: TRBD1
V gene: TRBV11-2
CDR3 protein: ASSPQLTGGYEQY

J gene: TRBJ2-3
D gene: -
V gene: TRBV20-1
CDR3 protein: SAVPEGQSTDTQY

J gene: TRBJ2-1
D gene: TRBD2
V gene: TRBV19
CDR3 protein: ASSILAGGLYNEQF

J gene: TRBJ2-3
D gene: -
V gene: TRBV3-1
CDR3 protein: ASSQDGWKSQY